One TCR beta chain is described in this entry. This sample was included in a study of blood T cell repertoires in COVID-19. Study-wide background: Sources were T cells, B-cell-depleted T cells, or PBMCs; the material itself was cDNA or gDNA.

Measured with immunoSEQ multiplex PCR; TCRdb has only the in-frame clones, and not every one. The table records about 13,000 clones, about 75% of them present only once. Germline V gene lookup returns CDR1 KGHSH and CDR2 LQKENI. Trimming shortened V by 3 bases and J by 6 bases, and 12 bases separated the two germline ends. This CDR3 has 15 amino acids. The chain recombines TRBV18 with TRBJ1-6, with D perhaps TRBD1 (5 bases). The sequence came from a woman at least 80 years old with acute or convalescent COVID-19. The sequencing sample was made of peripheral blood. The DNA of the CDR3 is TGTGCCAGCTCACCTTGGGTACAGGCTAATTCACCCCTCCACTTT. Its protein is CASSPWVQANSPLHF.